Listed below are T cell receptor beta chains from one sample, sequenced in a study of T cell responses to AZD1222 COVID-19 vaccine. Only in-frame clones appear in the TCRdb table, and some are missing; sequencing was by immunoSEQ multiplex PCR. The sample holds about 130,000 clones, more than 80% seen once. The source was peripheral blood, collected on day 0 of AZD1222 vaccination. These receptors were collected from an adult in good health. The CDR3 runs from the conserved cysteine through the conserved F or W. A D gene is named only where the DNA matches it firmly. Expanded clones get a size class; other rows say once, few or many, or leave the size out.

cdr3_aa | cdr3_nt | d_call | j_call | clone_size | v_call
CASILLGQATLYTF | TGTGCCAGTATCTTACTTGGACAGGCTACTCTCTACACCTTC | TRBD1 | TRBJ1-2 | . | TRBV19
CASSVRGQAPYEQYF | TGTGCCAGCAGTGTAAGGGGACAGGCCCCCTACGAGCAGTACTTC | TRBD1 | TRBJ2-7 | . | TRBV2
CASSQVPANYGYTF | TGCGCCAGCAGCCAAGTACCAGCTAACTATGGCTACACCTTC | . | TRBJ1-2 | few | TRBV4-3
CASSFRWPGLAGYEQYF | TGTGCCAGCAGCTTTAGGTGGCCGGGACTAGCGGGCTACGAGCAGTACTTC | TRBD2 | TRBJ2-7 | once | TRBV7-9
CASRTAASAAYEQYF | TGTGCCAGTAGGACCGCAGCTTCGGCAGCTTACGAGCAGTACTTC | . | TRBJ2-7 | . | TRBV19
CASSDSDTDTQYF | TGTGCCAGCAGTGACTCTGACACAGATACGCAGTATTTT | . | TRBJ2-3 | few | TRBV6-4
CASSQVRTGGWEQYF | TGCGCCAGCAGCCAAGTCAGGACAGGGGGTTGGGAGCAGTACTTC | TRBD1 | TRBJ2-7 | . | TRBV4-1
CASSATTATDTQYF | TGTGCCAGCAGCGCCACTACAGCCACAGATACGCAGTATTTT | . | TRBJ2-3 | . | TRBV7-2
CASKVGTPNIYYSNQPQHF | TGCGCCAGCAAGGTAGGGACACCGAACATATACTATAGCAATCAGCCCCAGCATTTT | . | TRBJ1-5 | once | TRBV10-1
CASSHSWNTEAFF | TGCGCCAGCAGCCACTCATGGAACACTGAAGCTTTCTTT | . | TRBJ1-1 | . | TRBV4-3
CASSRGGVSEQYF | TGTGCCAGTAGCCGGGGGGGCGTCTCCGAGCAGTACTTC | TRBD2 | TRBJ2-7 | . | TRBV19
CASSGGLAGGNEQYF | TGCGCCAGCAGCGGGGGACTAGCGGGAGGTAACGAGCAGTACTTC | TRBD2 | TRBJ2-7 | . | TRBV10-2
CASSLASSTSSYEQYF | TGTGCCAGCAGCTTAGCTTCAAGTACGAGCTCCTACGAGCAGTACTTC | . | TRBJ2-7 | . | TRBV11-2
CASSRTGYNQPQHF | TGCGCCAGCAGCCGGACAGGGTATAATCAGCCCCAGCATTTT | TRBD1 | TRBJ1-5 | . | TRBV4-1
CASSLAIATTRGANNEQFF | TGTGCCAGCAGCTTAGCGATTGCGACCACGCGGGGGGCAAACAATGAGCAGTTCTTC | TRBD2 | TRBJ2-1 | . | TRBV7-2
CASSPLRREGQRRYEQYF | TGTGCCAGCAGTCCCCTTCGACGCGAGGGCCAAAGGAGATACGAGCAGTACTTC | . | TRBJ2-7 | . | TRBV11-2
CASSRLAGGTFSTDTQYF | TGTGCCAGCAGCAGATTAGCGGGAGGCACTTTTAGCACAGATACGCAGTATTTT | TRBD2 | TRBJ2-3 | . | TRBV7-8
CAGRGLLLFYNEQFF | TGTGCCGGTAGGGGACTACTTCTATTCTACAATGAGCAGTTCTTC | TRBD2 | TRBJ2-1 | . | TRBV3-1/TRBV3-2
CATSRDGADGYTF | TGTGCCACCAGCAGAGACGGGGCGGATGGCTACACCTTC | . | TRBJ1-2 | . | TRBV15
CASSYLTPGQGPFGYGYTF | TGTGCCAGCAGTTACTTGACCCCGGGACAGGGTCCCTTCGGCTATGGCTACACCTTC | TRBD1 | TRBJ1-2 | . | TRBV6-2/TRBV6-3
CASSPPFSGSNYNEQFF | TGTGCCAGCTCACCACCGTTTAGCGGGAGTAACTACAATGAGCAGTTCTTC | TRBD2 | TRBJ2-1 | . | TRBV18
CATSRDPSGTDTQYF | TGTGCCACCAGCAGAGATCCGTCCGGCACAGATACGCAGTATTTT | . | TRBJ2-3 | . | TRBV15
CASSPTSTEPNYGYTF | TGTGCCAGCTCGCCCACCTCCACAGAACCTAACTATGGCTACACCTTC | . | TRBJ1-2 | . | TRBV18
CASSLRRLGPENEQYF | TGTGCCAGCAGCCTACGACGATTGGGCCCGGAAAACGAGCAGTACTTC | . | TRBJ2-7 | . | TRBV7-9
CASSLSPPRTDTRKEQFF | TGTGCCAGCAGCTTATCACCTCCCCGGACTGATACTCGAAAGGAGCAGTTCTTC | . | TRBJ2-1 | . | TRBV7-2
CASSPWTSSSEKLFF | TGTGCCAGCAGTCCCTGGACCTCTTCTAGTGAAAAACTGTTTTTT | . | TRBJ1-4 | . | TRBV27
CASTMTWGAKNIQYF | TGTGCCAGTACCATGACGTGGGGAGCCAAAAACATTCAGTACTTC | . | TRBJ2-4 | . | TRBV19
CAISGLSGTSGADGDEQFF | TGTGCCATCAGTGGTCTCTCAGGGACTAGCGGGGCGGATGGGGATGAGCAGTTCTTC | TRBD2 | TRBJ2-1 | . | TRBV10-3
CASSPPTGNREWGSPLHF | TGTGCCAGCAGCCCGCCGACAGGGAATCGCGAGTGGGGTTCACCCCTCCACTTT | TRBD1 | TRBJ1-6 | few | TRBV14
CASRTQGAGNTIYF | TGTGCCAGCAGAACCCAGGGAGCCGGAAACACCATATATTTT | . | TRBJ1-3 | . | TRBV7-2